This T cell receptor (beta chain) comes out of a study of T cell changes during pregnancy in multiple sclerosis. Profiling relied on immunoSEQ multiplex PCR, and the TCRdb table lists in-frame clones only, not all of them. The profile shows some 80,000 clones, more than 80% of them singletons. Per germline, CDR1 SGDLS and CDR2 YYNGEE. This CDR3 region has 14 residues. The germline V and J ends were trimmed by 0 bases and 1 base, with 5 bases remaining between them. The sample holds one count of this clone. Sequenced here: peripheral blood, sampled in the first trimester of pregnancy. The clonotype was recovered from a female donor in good health, enrolled as a control in a pregnancy study. This chain uses TRBV9 with TRBJ1-5; D may be TRBD1 (5 bases). The CDR3: CASSVGQSNQPQHF. CDR3 bases: TGTGCCAGCAGCGTAGGACAGAGCAATCAGCCCCAGCATTTT. Combining the CDR3 with reference TRBV9 and TRBJ1-5 gives the whole variable domain DSGVTQTPKHLITATGQRVTLRCSPRSGDLSVYWYQQSLDQGLQFLIQYYNGEERAKGNILERFSAQQFPDLHSELNLSSLELGDSALYFCASSVGQSNQPQHFGDGTRLSIL.